This passage covers 11 T cell receptor beta chains from one sample sequenced in a study of beta chain features in type 1 diabetes. Every isolated RNA sample was fully reverse transcribed, so sequencing captured expressed TCRB transcripts. Produced via immunoSEQ multiplex PCR; TCRdb's table is partial and in-frame only. There are 900,000 or so clones in the sample; roughly 15% occur only once, and about 0.025% lies in the top ten. The sequenced sample was naive CD4+ T cells from blood. The receptors originated from a woman aged 18-35 years in good health.

The J gene is TRBJ1-2, the V gene TRBV29-1; D may be TRBD1 (6 bases). The CDR3 is 14 amino acids. Germline values: CDR1 SQVTM, CDR2 ANQGSEA. The V gene lost 6 bases and the J gene lost 4 bases, with 18 bases spanning the gap. CDR3 loop: CSVGDSGQSYGYTF. The CDR3 DNA reads TGCAGCGTAGGTGACAGCGGACAGAGCTATGGCTACACCTTC. The full variable domain, rest sourced from reference TRBV29-1 and TRBJ1-2, is SAVISQKPSRDICQRGTSLTIQCQVDSQVTMMFWYRQQPGQSLTLIATANQGSEATYESGFVIDKFPISRPNLTFSTLTVSNMSPEDSSIYLCSVGDSGQSYGYTFGSGTRLTVV.

This clone was observed a handful of times. The J gene is TRBJ2-1, the V gene TRBV19; D is ambiguous. This CDR3 comprises 14 residues. Trimming pared 3 bases from V and 3 bases from J, leaving 9 bases between. Germline V lookup: CDR1 LNHDA, CDR2 SQIVND (reference sequence). The CDR3 region has the DNA TGTGCCAGTAGTATCAGTACAGACTACAATGAGCAGTTCTTC. Encoded protein: CASSISTDYNEQFF.

The rearrangement links TRBV2 to TRBJ2-1; TRBD2 matches at 14 bases. The CDR3 sequence is 19 residues long. Germline V gene lookup returns CDR1 SNHLY and CDR2 FYNNEI. V lost 6 bases, J lost 9 bases, and 19 bases stayed unmatched. Written as DNA, the CDR3 is TGTGCCAGCAGAGACCAGACTAGCGGGAGGGCCTCGGCCTTTCTTGAGCAGTTCTTC. Protein product: CASRDQTSGRASAFLEQFF.

This chain joins TRBV27 and TRBJ2-1; maybe TRBD1 (6 bases). The CDR3 length is 14 residues. Germline CDR1 and CDR2: MNHEY and SMNVEV (reference sequence). V lost 7 bases and J lost 2, with 12 bases in between. CDR3 DNA sequence: TGTGCCAGCACCTCGACAGGTCCCTACAATGAGCAGTTCTTC. Translating gives CASTSTGPYNEQFF.

The chain employs TRBV7-8 and TRBJ2-5; 7 bases map to TRBD2. V lost 5 bases and J lost 1; bases outside the gene matches: 4. Germline values: CDR1 SGHVS, CDR2 FQNEAQ. The CDR3 is made up of 14 amino acids. CDR3 protein: CASSHPSGQETQYF. The CDR3 region has the DNA TGTGCCAGCAGCCACCCTAGCGGCCAAGAGACCCAGTACTTC.

This clone was seen a few times. The gene calls are TRBV28 and TRBJ2-3; 16 bases line up with TRBD2. J was trimmed by 1 base and V by 1 base; bases with no gene match: 8. Germline CDR1 and CDR2: MDHEN and SYDVKM. This CDR3 is built from 20 residues. CDR3 in amino acids: CASSLLAPGLAGGGTDTQYF. The CDR3 DNA reads as TGTGCCAGCAGTTTATTAGCCCCGGGACTAGCGGGAGGGGGCACAGATACGCAGTATTTT.

There are a few counts of this clone. The V call is TRBV20-1, the J call TRBJ2-1; D unclear. Germline loops: CDR1 DFQATT, CDR2 SNEGSKA (reference sequence). The CDR3 is 10 residues long. Trimming pared 7 bases from V and 7 bases from J, leaving 8 bases between. CDR3 sequence reads: CSGKENEQFF. The CDR3 coding sequence is TGCAGTGGGAAGGAAAATGAGCAGTTCTTC.

The chain's CDR3 is CASSPSIEAYEQYF. CDR3 DNA: TGCGCCAGCAGTCCCTCCATTGAGGCTTACGAGCAGTACTTC. The chain joins TRBV5-1 to TRBJ2-7; D remains ambiguous. This CDR3 spans 14 amino acids. Germline V gives CDR1 SGHRS, CDR2 YFSETQ. V shed 5 bases and J shed 4 bases, with 16 bases lying between them.

This chain joins TRBV4-1 and TRBJ2-7, with TRBD1 matching 8 bases. Trimming at V came to 1 base and at J to 2 bases, leaving 10 bases not matched to a gene. This CDR3 is 17 amino acids long. CDR1 is MGHRA, CDR2 YSYEKL, per germline. The DNA for the CDR3 is TGCGCCAGCAGCCAAGGCTGGACAGGGTCCGGTACCTACGAGCAGTACTTC. It yields the protein CASSQGWTGSGTYEQYF.

This chain connects TRBV4-3 to TRBJ2-5; D may match TRBD1 or TRBD2 (5 bases each). The CDR3 has 14 residues. Per germline, CDR1 LGHNA and CDR2 YSLEER. Trimming took off 3 bases at V and 3 bases at J, with 11 bases between the two ends. Written as DNA, the CDR3 is TGCGCCAGCAGCCACGGGACGGGGAAAGAGACCCAGTACTTC. Amino acid sequence: CASSHGTGKETQYF.

This clone has a handful of counts. The chain is built from TRBV2 and TRBJ2-3; TRBD2 aligns across 11 bases. Germline CDR1 is SNHLY and CDR2 is FYNNEI. Trimming took 3 bases from V and 4 from J; bases not matched to a gene: 3. The CDR3 loop spans 15 amino acids. The CDR3 DNA is TGTGCCAGCAGTGACCCGGGACTAGCGGCAGATACGCAGTATTTT. It encodes CASSDPGLAADTQYF.